This T cell receptor beta chain was identified in a study of blood T cell repertoires in COVID-19. This clone occurred once. The authors' processing: The assay estimated nucleated cells by amplifying reference gene primers. Only in-frame clones appear in the TCRdb table, and some are missing; sequencing was by immunoSEQ multiplex PCR. Clonal size and the V and J genes are those of that table, whereas D and trimming came from the DNA. The sample includes more than 85,000 clones, more than 65% of them seen just once. The CDR3 runs to 15 residues. Germline CDR1 is SGHTA and CDR2 is FQGNSA. Trimming took 5 bases from V and 4 from J; bases not matched to a gene: 7.

This TCR was recovered from a man older than 75 with active or convalescent COVID-19. V is TRBV7-2 and J is TRBJ2-1; 8 bases map to TRBD2. The material sequenced was peripheral blood. CDR3 nucleotides: TGTGCCAGCAGCCTTTACGGGGGGGGTTACAATGAGCAGTTCTTC. Amino acids: CASSLYGGGYNEQFF.